A selection of T cell receptor beta chains follows, all from one sample in a study of human T cells and chemical hapten exposure. TCRdb reprocessed the 5' RACE reads with MiXCR, giving one entry per CDR3 protein. Counted here are 80,000 or so distinct CDR3 sequences, more than 15% occurring once; the ten biggest clones make up about 6.8%. The receptors come from a female donor in good health. Both conserved end residues are part of each CDR3. A D gene is named only where the DNA matches it firmly. Only part of the rows carry a size: once, few, many, or a class if the clone is expanded.

>TRBD2|few|TRBJ2-1|TRBV15
CATSKRLAGEIEQFF
TGTGCCACCAGCAAGCGACTAGCGGGAGAAATAGAGCAGTTCTTC
>TRBD1|-|TRBJ2-7|TRBV10-3
CAITPGQGAYEQYF
TGTGCCATCACTCCGGGACAGGGTGCCTACGAGCAGTACTTC
>-|-|TRBJ2-2|TRBV7-9
CASSRSPRATGELFF
TGTGCCAGCAGCCGCTCACCAAGGGCTACCGGGGAGCTGTTTTTT
>TRBD1|few|TRBJ1-6|TRBV20-1
CSASIARGSNSPLHF
TGCAGTGCTAGTATCGCCAGGGGGAGCAATTCACCCCTCCACTTT
>-|-|TRBJ2-7|TRBV7-2
CASSLAQTYEQYF
TGTGCCAGCAGCTTAGCCCAAACCTACGAGCAGTACTTC
>TRBD2|once|TRBJ2-2|TRBV28
CASSLWGTSGKAGELFF
TGTGCCAGCAGTTTATGGGGGACTAGCGGGAAGGCCGGGGAGCTGTTTTTT
>TRBD2|few|TRBJ2-3|TRBV5-6
CASSREDTQYF
TGTGCCAGCAGCCGGGAGGACACGCAGTATTTT
>TRBD1|-|TRBJ1-2|TRBV6-1
CASSVYDRGNYGYTF
TGTGCCAGCAGTGTATATGACAGGGGAAACTATGGCTACACCTTC
>-|-|TRBJ1-3|TRBV6-5
CASSYRAGEYTIYF
TGTGCCAGCAGTTATCGGGCAGGGGAATACACCATATATTTT
>-|once|TRBJ2-1|TRBV15
CATSRGRGETAYNEQFF
TGTGCCACCAGCAGAGGGAGGGGAGAGACCGCCTACAATGAGCAGTTCTTC
>-|-|TRBJ2-7|TRBV7-2
CASSRPRGRDSYEQYF
TGTGCCAGCAGCCGACCCCGGGGGCGGGACTCCTACGAGCAGTACTTC
>-|-|TRBJ1-3|TRBV12-3/TRBV12-4
CASSGRTLSGNTIYF
TGTGCCAGCAGTGGCCGGACACTTTCTGGAAACACCATATATTTT
>TRBD2|many|TRBJ2-3|TRBV29-1
CSSGGLAGEVGTDTQYF
TGCAGCTCAGGGGGACTAGCGGGAGAGGTAGGGACAGATACGCAGTATTTT
>TRBD1|few|TRBJ1-2|TRBV7-8
CASSLALKRQGRGYTF
TGTGCCAGCAGCTTAGCCCTGAAGCGACAGGGACGAGGCTACACCTTC
>-|-|TRBJ1-5|TRBV19
CASRVDRSRDQPQHF
TGTGCCAGTAGGGTTGACAGGTCCCGGGATCAGCCCCAGCATTTT
>-|-|TRBJ1-5|TRBV20-1
CSAKGSNQPQHF
TGCAGTGCTAAGGGGAGCAATCAGCCCCAGCATTTT
>-|-|TRBJ2-2|TRBV6-2/TRBV6-3
CASNKDLTGELFF
TGTGCCAGCAACAAGGACCTAACCGGGGAGCTGTTTTTT
>-|few|TRBJ2-4|TRBV7-2
CASSPPSLKNIQYF
TGTGCCAGCAGCCCCCCCTCCCTGAAAAACATTCAGTACTTC
>TRBD2|-|TRBJ2-4|TRBV19
CASSPGGGAKNIQYF
TGTGCCAGTAGCCCCGGCGGGGGTGCCAAAAACATTCAGTACTTC
>-|few|TRBJ1-1|TRBV27
CASSRGDTEAFF
TGTGCCAGCAGTAGGGGGGACACTGAAGCTTTCTTT
>-|-|TRBJ1-1|TRBV3-1
CASSPRAGKAEAFF
TGTGCCAGCAGCCCAAGGGCAGGGAAGGCTGAAGCTTTCTTT
>TRBD2|few|TRBJ2-1|TRBV3-1
CASSRSGGMDEQFF
TGTGCCAGCAGCAGGAGCGGGGGGATGGATGAGCAGTTCTTC
>-|-|TRBJ2-7|TRBV19
CASSGTGSSYEQYF
TGTGCCAGTAGTGGCACAGGAAGCTCCTACGAGCAGTACTTC
>-|-|TRBJ1-2|TRBV29-1
CSGRDPEGGYTF
TGCAGCGGCCGGGACCCAGAAGGAGGCTACACCTTC
>TRBD1|-|TRBJ2-7|TRBV7-9
CASSPWTGSSYEQYF
TGTGCCAGCAGCCCATGGACAGGGAGCTCCTACGAGCAGTACTTC
>-|-|TRBJ1-5|TRBV12-3/TRBV12-4
CASSFGASGLDQPQHF
TGTGCCAGCAGTTTCGGGGCCTCCGGGTTGGATCAGCCCCAGCATTTT
>-|-|TRBJ2-3|TRBV19
CASSVNRDRGTDTQYF
TGTGCCAGTAGCGTTAACCGGGACCGGGGGACAGATACGCAGTATTTT
>-|many|TRBJ2-3|TRBV6-1
CASNSPPGAKFSGDTQYF
TGTGCCAGTAACTCCCCCCCTGGAGCGAAGTTCTCAGGGGATACGCAGTATTTT
>-|-|TRBJ1-2|TRBV20-1
CSARETGTIYGYTF
TGCAGTGCTAGGGAGACAGGAACTATCTATGGCTACACCTTC
>-|medium-sized|TRBJ2-3|TRBV7-8
CASSLGKTGSLGGGDTQYF
TGTGCCAGCAGCTTAGGGAAGACGGGAAGCCTGGGTGGGGGAGATACGCAGTATTTT
>-|few|TRBJ1-3|TRBV20-1
CSAREGRGNTIYF
TGCAGTGCTAGAGAAGGGAGGGGAAACACCATATATTTT